This entry concerns a single T cell receptor beta chain. The specificity of this receptor is unknown. No much larger clonotype is one base removed from it; base qualities were not supplied. The data were obtained in a study of graft-versus-host responses after intestinal transplantation (dated by TCRdb to about 2021). Regarding the research as a whole: Recipients received multivisceral, liver-intestinal, or isolated intestinal transplants. All recipients received anti-thymocyte globulin induction followed by maintenance tacrolimus and steroids for 3 to 4 years. Bulk TCR-beta CDR3 sequencing was used to track graft-versus-host and host-versus-graft alloreactive T cell clones in the graft, circulation and bone marrow after intestinal transplantation. To identify alloreactive clones, pre-transplant mixed lymphocyte reaction products were sequenced and then compared with unstimulated pre-transplant donor and recipient T cells. A cohort of some 24 intestinal transplant recipients, including one retransplant, was enrolled, and a few patients lacking pretransplant specimens were excluded. A peak of at least 4% donor T cells among recipient peripheral blood mononuclear cells was the definition used for donor T cell macrochimerism. Samples from a few later patients were sequenced in-house on an Illumina MiSeq with MiXCR processing rather than by the commercial service. Study-level results and caveats: In the allografts of patients with donor T cell macrochimerism, GvH to HvG T cell clonal ratios were high. GvH clones were found in recipient bone marrow, and some of the GvH clones appeared earlier in ileal mucosa or blood, which is consistent with an intestinal mucosal origin. The conclusions were limited by the relatively low number and heterogeneity of the intestinal transplant patients. Early after transplant, peak levels of circulating GvH clones were associated with declines in HvG clones.

For this chain, trimming is 4 bases at the V end and 2 bases at the J end, and the number of junction bases without a gene match is 6. From the cysteine through the phenylalanine, the CDR3 covers 16 amino acids. The read is trimmed to its CDR3 DNA, 48 bases read in frame from base 1. Reading the germline V gene gives CDR1 SGHRS and CDR2 YFSETQ. This specimen's time point label, interpreted: cells obtained before transplantation from donor or recipient. CD3+CD4+ and CD3+CD8+ populations were FACS-sorted from unstimulated pre-transplant donor and recipient cells taken from spleen or lymph nodes. Library preparation employed the immunoSEQ multiplex PCR assay. For most patients, genomic DNA was isolated with the Qiagen DNeasy Blood and Tissue Kit and sent frozen to Adaptive Biotechnologies for TCR sequencing. For most patients, high-throughput TCR-beta CDR3 sequencing of genomic DNA was performed by Adaptive Biotechnologies. As for the original processing: Adaptive's ImmunoSEQ software was the source of the TCR sequencing data for around 20 patients, while a few other patients were processed with MiXCR and VDJtools. CD4 versus CD8 sorting errors were corrected by removing sequences found in both subsets at a frequency ratio below 5:1. CDR3 nucleotide sequences shared by donor and recipient were removed because the origin of these sequences could not be assigned. At least 2-fold expansion over unstimulated cells and a minimum CFSE-low frequency of 0.002% (template counts) or 0.001% (read counts) were required for clones to be classified as alloreactive. Clones detected in sequenced pre-transplant spleen, lymph node, or MLR CFSE-low populations of the donor or recipient were defined as mappable. The cumulative frequency of alloreactive clones was calculated as a percentage of all sequences, weighted by copy number. This is the immuneACCESS table as TCRdb keeps it, with only in-frame sequences that have V and J called. A part of the clones is gone; compared with another copy, unresolved V genes explain less than half, and the rest is unexplained. Clonal size and the V and J genes are those of that table, whereas D and trimming came from the DNA. Within this sample are fewer than 85,000 clones, with roughly 90% of them counted one time only. The top ten clonotypes cover around 2.5% of the sample.

This sample comprised unstimulated CD8+ T cells sorted from spleen or lymph node cells, obtained before intestinal transplant. Recombination connected TRBV5-1 to TRBJ2-5; 12 junctional bases match TRBD2. The receptor was derived from a human donor who received an intestinal transplant. The DNA is as follows: TGCGCCAGCAGCGGGGCCCTAGCGGGGGGGCAAGAGACCCAGTACTTC. This encodes CASSGALAGGQETQYF.